This TCR beta chain emerged from a study of cytomegalovirus exposure and HLA in healthy donors. Findings and caveats of the study: Apart from CMV serostatus, no immune exposure information was available. It was likely that a cluster of highly shared sequence variants was a sequencing artifact. What a later analysis reportedly showed was that an Asian-associated ancestry cluster had fewer N-insertions than the roughly 720-donor mean.

Germline CDR1 PRHDT, CDR2 FYEKMQ (reference sequence). The V end was cut by 5 bases, the J end by 4 bases, with 12 bases between. This CDR3 spans 14 amino acids. Researchers ran the PCR with 60 Vbeta and 13 Jbeta primers. The protocol was immunoSEQ multiplex PCR, while the TCRdb copy is restricted to in-frame clones and leaves out a portion. The table records hundreds of thousands of clones, 65% to 85% of them present only once. Nominal health characterized the donors when sampled, though unrecorded immune exposures were likely. About this clone: Its antigen is unidentified.

The chain links TRBV13 to TRBJ2-1, with D hard to call. Sequenced sample: PBMCs. The clonotype comes from a man aged 25-45 years in good health and CMV-seronegative. The CDR3 DNA is TGTGCCAGCAGCACGGCAGGATCGTACAATGAGCAGTTCTTC. This translates into CASSTAGSYNEQFF.